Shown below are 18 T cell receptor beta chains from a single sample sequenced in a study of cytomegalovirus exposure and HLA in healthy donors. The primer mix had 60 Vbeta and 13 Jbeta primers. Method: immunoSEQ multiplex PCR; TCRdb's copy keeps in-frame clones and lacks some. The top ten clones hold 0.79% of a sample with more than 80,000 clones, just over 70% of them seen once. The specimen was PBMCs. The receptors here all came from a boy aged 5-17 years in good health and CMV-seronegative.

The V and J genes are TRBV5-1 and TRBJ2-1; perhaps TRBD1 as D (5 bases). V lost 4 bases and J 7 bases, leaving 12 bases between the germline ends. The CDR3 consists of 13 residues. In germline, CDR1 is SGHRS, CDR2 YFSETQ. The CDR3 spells CASSPQAGNEQFF. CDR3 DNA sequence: TGCGCCAGCAGCCCACAGGCAGGGAATGAGCAGTTCTTC.

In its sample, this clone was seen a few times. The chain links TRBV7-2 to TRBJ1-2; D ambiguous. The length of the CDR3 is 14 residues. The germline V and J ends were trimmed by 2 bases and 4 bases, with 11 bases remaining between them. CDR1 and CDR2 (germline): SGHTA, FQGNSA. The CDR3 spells CASSLNPGSYGYTF. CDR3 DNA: TGTGCCAGCAGCTTAAATCCTGGGAGCTATGGCTACACCTTC.

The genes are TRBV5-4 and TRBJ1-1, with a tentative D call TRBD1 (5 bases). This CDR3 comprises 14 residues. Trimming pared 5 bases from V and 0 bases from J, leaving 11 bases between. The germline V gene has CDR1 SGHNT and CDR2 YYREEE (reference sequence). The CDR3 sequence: CASRSGGLNTEAFF. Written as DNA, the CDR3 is TGTGCCAGCAGATCCGGGGGACTGAACACTGAAGCTTTCTTT.

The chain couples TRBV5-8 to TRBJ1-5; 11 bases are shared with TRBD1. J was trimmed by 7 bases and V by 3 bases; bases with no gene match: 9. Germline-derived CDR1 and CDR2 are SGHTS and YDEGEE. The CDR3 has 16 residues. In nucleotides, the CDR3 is TGTGCCAGCAGCTCACACTTTGGGACAGGGGGACAGCCCCAGCATTTT. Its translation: CASSSHFGTGGQPQHF.

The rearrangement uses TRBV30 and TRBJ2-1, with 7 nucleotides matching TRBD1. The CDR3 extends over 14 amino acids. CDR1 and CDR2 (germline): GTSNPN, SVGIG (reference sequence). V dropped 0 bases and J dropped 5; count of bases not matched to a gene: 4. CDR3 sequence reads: CAWSVRGQNNEQFF. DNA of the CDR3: TGTGCCTGGAGTGTAAGGGGACAGAACAATGAGCAGTTCTTC.

CDR3 nucleotide sequence: TGTGCCAGCAGTTTACCCGGACAGGGGGGGCATCAGCCCCAGCATTTT. It specifies CASSLPGQGGHQPQHF. V is TRBV28 and J is TRBJ1-5, with 10 bases fitting TRBD1. The CDR3 runs to 16 residues. V dropped 2 bases and J dropped 5; count of bases not matched to a gene: 6. Germline CDR1 MDHEN, CDR2 SYDVKM.

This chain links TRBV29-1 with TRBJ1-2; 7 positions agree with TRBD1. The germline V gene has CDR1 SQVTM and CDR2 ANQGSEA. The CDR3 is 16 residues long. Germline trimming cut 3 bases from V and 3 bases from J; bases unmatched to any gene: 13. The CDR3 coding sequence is TGCAGCGTTGAGGACGACAGGGAGTGGCGGCACTATGGCTACACCTTC. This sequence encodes CSVEDDREWRHYGYTF.

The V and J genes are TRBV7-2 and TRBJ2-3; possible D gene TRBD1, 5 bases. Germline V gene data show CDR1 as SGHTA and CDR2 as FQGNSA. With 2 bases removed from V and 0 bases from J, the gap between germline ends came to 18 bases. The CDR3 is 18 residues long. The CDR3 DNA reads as TGTGCCAGCAGCTTAAGCAGGGATATTTTTACTAGCACAGATACGCAGTATTTT. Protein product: CASSLSRDIFTSTDTQYF.

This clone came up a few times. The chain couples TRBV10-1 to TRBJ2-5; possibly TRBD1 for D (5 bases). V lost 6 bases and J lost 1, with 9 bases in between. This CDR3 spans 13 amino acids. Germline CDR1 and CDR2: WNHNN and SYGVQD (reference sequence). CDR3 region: CASRWGPQETQYF. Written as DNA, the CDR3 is TGCGCCAGCAGGTGGGGCCCCCAAGAGACCCAGTACTTC.

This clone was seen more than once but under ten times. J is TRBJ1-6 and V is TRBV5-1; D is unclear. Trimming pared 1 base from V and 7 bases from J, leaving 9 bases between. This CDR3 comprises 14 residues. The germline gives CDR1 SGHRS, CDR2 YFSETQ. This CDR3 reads CASSLRETNSPLHF. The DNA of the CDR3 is TGCGCCAGCAGCTTGAGGGAGACGAATTCACCCCTCCACTTT.

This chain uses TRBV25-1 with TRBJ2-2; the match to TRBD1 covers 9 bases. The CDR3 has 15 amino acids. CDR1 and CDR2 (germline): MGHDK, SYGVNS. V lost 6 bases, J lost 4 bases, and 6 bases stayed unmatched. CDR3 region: CASRPTGGRTGELFF. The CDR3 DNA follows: TGTGCCAGCAGACCAACAGGGGGCCGCACCGGGGAGCTGTTTTTT.

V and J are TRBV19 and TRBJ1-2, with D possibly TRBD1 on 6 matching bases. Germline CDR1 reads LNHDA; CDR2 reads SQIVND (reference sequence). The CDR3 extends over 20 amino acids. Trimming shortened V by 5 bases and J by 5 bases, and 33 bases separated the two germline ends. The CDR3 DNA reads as TGTGCCAGTAGTCCTAGAGACTCTAGGGGGATTCTCGCGAATAGGTATGGCTACACCTTC. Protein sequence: CASSPRDSRGILANRYGYTF.

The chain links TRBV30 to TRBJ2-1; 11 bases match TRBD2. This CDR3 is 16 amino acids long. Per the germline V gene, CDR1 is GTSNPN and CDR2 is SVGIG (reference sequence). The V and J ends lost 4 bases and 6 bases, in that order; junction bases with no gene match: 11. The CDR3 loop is CAWTPAPGLAANEQFF. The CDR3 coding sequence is TGTGCCTGGACCCCAGCTCCGGGACTAGCGGCCAATGAGCAGTTCTTC.

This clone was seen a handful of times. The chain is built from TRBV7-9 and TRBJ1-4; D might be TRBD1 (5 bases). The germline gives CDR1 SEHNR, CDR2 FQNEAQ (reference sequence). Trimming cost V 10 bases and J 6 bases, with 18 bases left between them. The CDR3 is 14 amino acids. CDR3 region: CATPTADQHEKLFF. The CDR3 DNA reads TGTGCCACCCCGACAGCCGACCAACATGAAAAACTGTTTTTT.

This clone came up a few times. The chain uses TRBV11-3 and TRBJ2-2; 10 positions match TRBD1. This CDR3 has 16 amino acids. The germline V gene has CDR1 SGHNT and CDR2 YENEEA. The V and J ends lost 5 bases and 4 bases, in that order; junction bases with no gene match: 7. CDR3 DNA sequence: TGTGCCAGCAGCCAGACGCGGACAGGGGGCACCGGGGAGCTGTTTTTT. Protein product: CASSQTRTGGTGELFF.

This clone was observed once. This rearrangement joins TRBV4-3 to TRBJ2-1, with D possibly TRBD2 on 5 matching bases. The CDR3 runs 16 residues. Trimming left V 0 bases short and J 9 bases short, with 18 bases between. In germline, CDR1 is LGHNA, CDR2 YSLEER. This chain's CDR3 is CASSQEKAGSAGEQFF. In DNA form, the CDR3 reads TGCGCCAGCAGCCAAGAAAAGGCAGGATCGGCGGGTGAGCAGTTCTTC.

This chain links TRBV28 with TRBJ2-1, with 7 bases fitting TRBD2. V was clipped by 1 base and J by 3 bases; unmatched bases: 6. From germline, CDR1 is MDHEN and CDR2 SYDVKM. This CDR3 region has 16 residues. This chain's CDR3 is CASSLSGRGVYNEQFF. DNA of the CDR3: TGTGCCAGCAGTTTATCCGGACGGGGGGTCTACAATGAGCAGTTCTTC.

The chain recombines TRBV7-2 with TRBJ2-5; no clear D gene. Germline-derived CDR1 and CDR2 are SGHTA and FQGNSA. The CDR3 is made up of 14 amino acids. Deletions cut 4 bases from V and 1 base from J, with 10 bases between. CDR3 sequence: CASSWSVAQETQYF. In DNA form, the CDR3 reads TGTGCCAGCAGCTGGTCAGTAGCCCAAGAGACCCAGTACTTC.